Listed below are T cell receptor beta chains from one sample, sequenced in a study of a mutant IDH1 vaccine in newly diagnosed glioma. Sequencing was performed with immunoSEQ multiplex PCR; in TCRdb, only in-frame clones are kept and a portion is missing. The sample holds approximately 100,000 clones; roughly 90% are singletons and the top ten take 0.5% to 0.6%. The material was PBMCs, obtained from a glioma patient treated with radiotherapy, temozolomide or both. These receptors originate from a woman between 50 and 59 years old with glioma. CDR3s include the opening cysteine and the closing phenylalanine or tryptophan. D genes are given only for firm matches. The size of a clone is reported for some rows only, either as once, few or many, or as a class for expanded clones.

CDR3: CASRRDLTGELFF; DNA: TGTGCCAGCAGACGGGACCTCACCGGGGAGCTGTTTTTT; size: .; J: TRBJ2-2; V: TRBV11-3; D: .
CDR3: CASRGTGTFEQYF; DNA: TGTGCCAGCAGAGGGACAGGAACTTTCGAGCAGTACTTC; size: .; J: TRBJ2-7; V: TRBV6-5; D: TRBD1
CDR3: CASSEPGGLGYGYTF; DNA: TGTGCCAGCAGTGAACCCGGGGGGCTCGGGTATGGCTACACCTTC; size: .; J: TRBJ1-2; V: TRBV6-1; D: .
CDR3: CASSVDQYLRQGHAGYTF; DNA: TGTGCCAGCAGCGTAGACCAGTACCTTCGACAGGGTCACGCTGGCTACACCTTC; size: .; J: TRBJ1-2; V: TRBV9; D: TRBD1
CDR3: CATRTREGTGELFF; DNA: TGTGCCACCAGGACTAGGGAGGGCACCGGGGAGCTGTTTTTT; size: .; J: TRBJ2-2; V: TRBV27; D: TRBD2
CDR3: CASSLTSGSSYEQYF; DNA: TGTGCCAGCAGCTTGACTAGCGGGAGCTCCTACGAGCAGTACTTC; size: .; J: TRBJ2-7; V: TRBV13; D: TRBD2
CDR3: CASYNIPFGGDGDTIYF; DNA: TGTGCCAGTTATAATATCCCATTCGGGGGCGACGGAGACACCATATATTTT; size: once; J: TRBJ1-3; V: TRBV28; D: .
CDR3: CASSQESRNTEAFF; DNA: TGCGCCAGCAGCCAAGAGAGTAGGAACACTGAAGCTTTCTTT; size: few; J: TRBJ1-1; V: TRBV4-1; D: .
CDR3: CASSLDRDLSNQPQHF; DNA: TGTGCCAGCAGCCTTGACAGGGATTTAAGCAATCAGCCCCAGCATTTT; size: .; J: TRBJ1-5; V: TRBV7-8; D: TRBD1
CDR3: CASSVNRPSEQYF; DNA: TGTGCCAGCAGCGTGAACCGACCCAGCGAGCAGTACTTC; size: once; J: TRBJ2-7; V: TRBV2; D: .
CDR3: CASSLVGRGTEAFF; DNA: TGTGCCAGCAGCTTAGTTGGCAGAGGGACTGAAGCTTTCTTT; size: .; J: TRBJ1-1; V: TRBV7-3; D: .
CDR3: CASSFWQGAGYTF; DNA: TGTGCCAGCAGCTTTTGGCAGGGGGCTGGCTACACCTTC; size: .; J: TRBJ1-2; V: TRBV5-4; D: TRBD1
CDR3: CASSRGGSTDTQYF; DNA: TGTGCCAGCAGTCGGGGGGGTAGCACAGATACGCAGTATTTT; size: .; J: TRBJ2-3; V: TRBV25-1; D: TRBD2
CDR3: CASSLGLAGGEETQYF; DNA: TGTGCCAGCAGCTTGGGACTAGCGGGAGGAGAAGAGACCCAGTACTTC; size: .; J: TRBJ2-5; V: TRBV5-4; D: TRBD2
CDR3: CASSSGGTEAFF; DNA: TGTGCCAGCTCCTCAGGGGGCACTGAAGCTTTCTTT; size: .; J: TRBJ1-1; V: TRBV18; D: TRBD1
CDR3: CASSQASAGGNYGYTF; DNA: TGTGCCAGCAGCCAAGCAAGTGCCGGGGGCAACTATGGCTACACCTTC; size: .; J: TRBJ1-2; V: TRBV4-2; D: .
CDR3: CATSREGGFRAFSGNTIYF; DNA: TGTGCCACCAGCAGAGAGGGGGGATTTAGGGCCTTCTCTGGAAACACCATATATTTT; size: once; J: TRBJ1-3; V: TRBV15; D: .
CDR3: CASSPRGGIYEQYF; DNA: TGTGCCAGCTCACCTCGAGGGGGGATCTACGAGCAGTACTTC; size: .; J: TRBJ2-7; V: TRBV18; D: .
CDR3: CASSLTGSSGVYNEQFF; DNA: TGTGCCAGCAGCTTGACAGGGTCCAGTGGCGTCTACAATGAGCAGTTCTTC; size: .; J: TRBJ2-1; V: TRBV5-4; D: .
CDR3: CASSFGTALNTEAFF; DNA: TGCGCCAGCAGCTTCGGGACAGCGTTGAACACTGAAGCTTTCTTT; size: few; J: TRBJ1-1; V: TRBV5-1; D: TRBD1
CDR3: CASSEGRQTQYF; DNA: TGTGCCAGCAGTGAAGGGAGGCAGACCCAGTACTTC; size: .; J: TRBJ2-5; V: TRBV6-1; D: .
CDR3: CASSLEFGRRNTEAFF; DNA: TGTGCCAGCAGCTTAGAGTTTGGGCGACGGAACACTGAAGCTTTCTTT; size: .; J: TRBJ1-1; V: TRBV11-2; D: .
CDR3: CASSKMTGSNNQPQHF; DNA: TGTGCCAGTAGTAAGATGACAGGGTCGAACAATCAGCCCCAGCATTTT; size: .; J: TRBJ1-5; V: TRBV19; D: TRBD1
CDR3: CRTGIYNEQFF; DNA: TGTCGGACAGGGATCTACAATGAGCAGTTCTTC; size: .; J: TRBJ2-1; V: TRBV18; D: TRBD1
CDR3: CASSLRGQSYRGYTF; DNA: TGTGCCAGCAGCTTAAGGGGACAGTCCTATCGTGGCTACACCTTC; size: once; J: TRBJ1-2; V: TRBV27; D: TRBD1
CDR3: CASSLIVLAEAFF; DNA: TGTGCCAGCAGCTTAATTGTTTTAGCTGAAGCTTTCTTT; size: few; J: TRBJ1-1; V: TRBV11-2; D: .
CDR3: CASSQANSGNPYEQYF; DNA: TGCGCCAGCAGCCAGGCGAATAGCGGTAATCCCTACGAGCAGTACTTC; size: .; J: TRBJ2-7; V: TRBV5-1; D: .
CDR3: CASSGGDNQPQHF; DNA: TGTGCCAGCTCAGGTGGAGACAATCAGCCCCAGCATTTT; size: .; J: TRBJ1-5; V: TRBV18; D: .
CDR3: CASSFWGRGGVEKLFF; DNA: TGTGCCAGCAGCTTTTGGGGACGCGGGGGTGTAGAAAAACTGTTTTTT; size: .; J: TRBJ1-4; V: TRBV7-9; D: .
CDR3: CAISGSSGRISDTQYF; DNA: TGTGCCATCAGTGGTAGTAGCGGGAGGATCTCAGATACGCAGTATTTT; size: .; J: TRBJ2-3; V: TRBV10-3; D: TRBD2
CDR3: CASSTPDRGTGELFF; DNA: TGTGCCAGTAGTACCCCGGACAGGGGCACCGGGGAGCTGTTTTTT; size: .; J: TRBJ2-2; V: TRBV19; D: TRBD1
CDR3: CATYLQGVFNQPQHF; DNA: TGTGCCACCTATCTTCAGGGGGTTTTTAATCAGCCCCAGCATTTT; size: .; J: TRBJ1-5; V: TRBV10-3; D: TRBD1
CDR3: CASSQGTQLAKNIQYF; DNA: TGTGCCAGTAGTCAAGGGACGCAACTAGCCAAAAACATTCAGTACTTC; size: .; J: TRBJ2-4; V: TRBV19; D: .
CDR3: CASSVGRPNFQETQYF; DNA: TGTGCCAGCAGCGTAGGGAGACCCAACTTCCAAGAGACCCAGTACTTC; size: .; J: TRBJ2-5; V: TRBV9; D: .
CDR3: CASSAAEGYTF; DNA: TGCGCCAGCAGCGCCGCGGAAGGCTACACCTTC; size: .; J: TRBJ1-2; V: TRBV5-1; D: .
CDR3: CASKTFSSYNSPLHF; DNA: TGTGCCAGTAAGACTTTTAGCTCCTATAATTCACCCCTCCACTTT; size: .; J: TRBJ1-6; V: TRBV19; D: .